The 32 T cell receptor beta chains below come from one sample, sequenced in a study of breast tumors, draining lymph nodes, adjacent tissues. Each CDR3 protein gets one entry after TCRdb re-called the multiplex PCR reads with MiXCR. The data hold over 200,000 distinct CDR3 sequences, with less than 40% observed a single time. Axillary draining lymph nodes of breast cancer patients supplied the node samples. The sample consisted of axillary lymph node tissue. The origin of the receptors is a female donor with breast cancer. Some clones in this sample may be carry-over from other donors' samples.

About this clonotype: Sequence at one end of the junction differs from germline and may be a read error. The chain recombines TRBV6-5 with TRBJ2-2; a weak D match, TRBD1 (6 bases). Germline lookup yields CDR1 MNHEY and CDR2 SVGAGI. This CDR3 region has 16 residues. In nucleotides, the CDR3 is TGTGGCAGCAGTTACTCGATCGGACAGTCCACCGGGGAGCTGTTTTTT. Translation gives CGSSYSIGQSTGELFF.

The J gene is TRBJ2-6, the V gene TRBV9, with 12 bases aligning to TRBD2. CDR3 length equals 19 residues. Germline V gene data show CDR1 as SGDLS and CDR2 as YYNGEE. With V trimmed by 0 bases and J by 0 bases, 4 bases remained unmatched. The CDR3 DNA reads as TGTGCCAGCAGCGTAGAACTAGCGGGAGGTTACTCTGGGGCCAACGTCCTGACTTTC. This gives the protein CASSVELAGGYSGANVLTF.

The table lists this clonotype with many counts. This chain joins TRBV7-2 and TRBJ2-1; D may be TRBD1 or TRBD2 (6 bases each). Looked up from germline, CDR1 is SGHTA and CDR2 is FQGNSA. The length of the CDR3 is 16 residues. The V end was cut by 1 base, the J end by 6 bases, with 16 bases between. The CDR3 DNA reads TGTGCCAGCAGCTTAGTCACAGGGCTCGGGGGCAATGAGCAGTTCTTC. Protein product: CASSLVTGLGGNEQFF.

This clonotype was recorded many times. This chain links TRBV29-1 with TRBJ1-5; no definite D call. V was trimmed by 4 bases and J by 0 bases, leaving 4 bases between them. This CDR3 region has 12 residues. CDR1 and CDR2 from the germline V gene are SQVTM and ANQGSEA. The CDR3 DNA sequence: TGCAGCGTTGCAGATAGCAATCAGCCCCAGCATTTT. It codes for CSVADSNQPQHF.

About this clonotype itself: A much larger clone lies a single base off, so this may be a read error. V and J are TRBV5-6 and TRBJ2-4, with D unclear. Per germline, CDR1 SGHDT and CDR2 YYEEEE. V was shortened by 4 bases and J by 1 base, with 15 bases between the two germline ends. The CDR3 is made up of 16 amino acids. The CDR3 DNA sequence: TGTGCCAGCAGCCCTTCTTCGCTTATGGCCAAAAACATTCAGTACTTC. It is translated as CASSPSSLMAKNIQYF.

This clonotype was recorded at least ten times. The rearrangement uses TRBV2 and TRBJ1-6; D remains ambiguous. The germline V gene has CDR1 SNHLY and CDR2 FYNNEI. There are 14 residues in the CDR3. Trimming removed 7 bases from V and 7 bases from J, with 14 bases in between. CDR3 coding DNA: TGTGCCAGCACGGATCGGGGTCGGAATTCACCCCTCCACTTT. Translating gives CASTDRGRNSPLHF.

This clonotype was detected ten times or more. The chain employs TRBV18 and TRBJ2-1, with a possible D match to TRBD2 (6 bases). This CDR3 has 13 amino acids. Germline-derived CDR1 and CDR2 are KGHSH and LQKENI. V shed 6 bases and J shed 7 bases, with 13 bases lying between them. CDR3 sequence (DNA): TGTGCCAGCTCCTCCGACGGAGGGAATGAGCAGTTCTTC. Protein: CASSSDGGNEQFF.

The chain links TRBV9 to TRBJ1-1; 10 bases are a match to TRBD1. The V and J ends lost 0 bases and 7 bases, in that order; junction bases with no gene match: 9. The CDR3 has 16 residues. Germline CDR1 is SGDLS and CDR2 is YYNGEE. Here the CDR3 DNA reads TGTGCCAGCAGCGTAGACCGGACAGGGGGGTATGGTGAAGCTTTCTTT. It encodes CASSVDRTGGYGEAFF.

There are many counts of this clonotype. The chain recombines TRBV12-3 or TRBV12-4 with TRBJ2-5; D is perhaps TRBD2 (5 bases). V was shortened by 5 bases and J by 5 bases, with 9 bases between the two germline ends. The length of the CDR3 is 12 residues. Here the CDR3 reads CASSSRGETQYF. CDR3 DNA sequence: TGTGCCAGCAGTAGCCGCGGGGAGACCCAGTACTTC.

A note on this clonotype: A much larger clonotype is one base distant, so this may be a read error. Here the CDR3 reads CASSQATGELFF. CDR3 DNA: TGTGCCAGCAGCCAGGCCACCGGGGAGCTGTTTTTT. V gene TRBV3-2 combines with J gene TRBJ2-2. TRBV3-2 is a known pseudogene. This CDR3 has 12 amino acids.

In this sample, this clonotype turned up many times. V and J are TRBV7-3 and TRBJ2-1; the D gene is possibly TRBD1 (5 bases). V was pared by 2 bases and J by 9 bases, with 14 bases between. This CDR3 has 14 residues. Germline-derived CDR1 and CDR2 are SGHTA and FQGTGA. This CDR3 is CASSLLGVGSEQFF. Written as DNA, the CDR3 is TGTGCCAGCAGCTTATTAGGGGTGGGTTCTGAGCAGTTCTTC.

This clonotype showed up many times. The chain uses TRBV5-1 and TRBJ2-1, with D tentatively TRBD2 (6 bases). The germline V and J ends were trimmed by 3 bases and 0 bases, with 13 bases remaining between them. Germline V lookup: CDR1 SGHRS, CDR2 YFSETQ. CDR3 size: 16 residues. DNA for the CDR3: TGCGCCAGCAGCTGGAGGGCCAGGAGCTCCTACAATGAGCAGTTCTTC. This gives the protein CASSWRARSSYNEQFF.

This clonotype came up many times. The CDR3: CASSPQGAGANVLTF. DNA for the CDR3: TGTGCCAGCTCACCACAGGGGGCCGGGGCCAACGTCCTGACTTTC. The chain couples TRBV18 to TRBJ2-6, with 7 bases aligning to TRBD1. The CDR3 length is 15 residues. With 1 base clipped from V and 4 bases from J, the junction kept 1 base outside the gene matches. CDR1 is KGHSH, CDR2 LQKENI, per germline.

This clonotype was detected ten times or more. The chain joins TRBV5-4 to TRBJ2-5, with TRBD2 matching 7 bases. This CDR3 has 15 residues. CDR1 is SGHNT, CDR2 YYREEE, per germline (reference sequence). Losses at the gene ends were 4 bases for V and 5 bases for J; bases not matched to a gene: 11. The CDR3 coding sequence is TGTGCCAGCAGCAAGCGGACTAGTAGCGGTGAGACCCAGTACTTC. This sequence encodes CASSKRTSSGETQYF.

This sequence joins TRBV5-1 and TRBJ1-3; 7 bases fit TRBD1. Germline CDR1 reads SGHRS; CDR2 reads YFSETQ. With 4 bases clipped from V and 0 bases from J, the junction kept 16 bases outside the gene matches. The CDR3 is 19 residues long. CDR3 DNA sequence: TGCGCCAGCAGCCCGGGAGCGGGGGGACAGACTAGCTCTGGAAACACCATATATTTT. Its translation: CASSPGAGGQTSSGNTIYF.

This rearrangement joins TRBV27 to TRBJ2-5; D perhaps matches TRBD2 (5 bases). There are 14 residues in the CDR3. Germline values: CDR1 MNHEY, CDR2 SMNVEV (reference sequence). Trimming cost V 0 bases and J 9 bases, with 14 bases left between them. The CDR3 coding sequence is TGTGCCAGCAGTTTATCTAGGGAGTATGAGGCCCAGTACTTC. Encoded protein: CASSLSREYEAQYF.

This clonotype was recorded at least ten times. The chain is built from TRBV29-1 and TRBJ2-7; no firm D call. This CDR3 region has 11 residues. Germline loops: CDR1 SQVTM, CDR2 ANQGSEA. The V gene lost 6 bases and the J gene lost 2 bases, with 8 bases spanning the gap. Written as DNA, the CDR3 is TGCAGCGTGTCAGCCGCCTACGAGCAGTACTTC. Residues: CSVSAAYEQYF.

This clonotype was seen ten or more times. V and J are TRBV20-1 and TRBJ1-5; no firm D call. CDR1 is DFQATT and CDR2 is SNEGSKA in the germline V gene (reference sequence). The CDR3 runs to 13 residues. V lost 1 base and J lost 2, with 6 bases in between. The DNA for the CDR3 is TGCAGTGCTAGAGGACCGGGCAATCAGCCCCAGCATTTT. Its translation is CSARGPGNQPQHF.

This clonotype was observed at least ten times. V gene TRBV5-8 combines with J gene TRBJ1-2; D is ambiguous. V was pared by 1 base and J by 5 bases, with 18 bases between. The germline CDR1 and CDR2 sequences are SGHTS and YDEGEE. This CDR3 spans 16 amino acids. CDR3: CASSLLQLHGSYGYTF. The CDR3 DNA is TGTGCCAGCAGCTTGCTCCAATTGCACGGATCATATGGCTACACCTTC.

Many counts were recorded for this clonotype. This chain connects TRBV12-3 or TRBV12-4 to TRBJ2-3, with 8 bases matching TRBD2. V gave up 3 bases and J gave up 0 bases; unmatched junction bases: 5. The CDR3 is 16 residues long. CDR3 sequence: CASSFQLAASTDTQYF. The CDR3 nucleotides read TGTGCCAGCAGTTTCCAACTAGCGGCTAGCACAGATACGCAGTATTTT.

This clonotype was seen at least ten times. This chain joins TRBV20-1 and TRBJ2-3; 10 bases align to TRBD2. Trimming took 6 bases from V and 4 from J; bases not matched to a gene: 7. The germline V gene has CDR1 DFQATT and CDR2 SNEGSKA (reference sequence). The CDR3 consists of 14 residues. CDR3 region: CSATSGRGADTQYF. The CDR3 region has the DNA TGCAGTGCAACAAGCGGGAGGGGGGCAGATACGCAGTATTTT.

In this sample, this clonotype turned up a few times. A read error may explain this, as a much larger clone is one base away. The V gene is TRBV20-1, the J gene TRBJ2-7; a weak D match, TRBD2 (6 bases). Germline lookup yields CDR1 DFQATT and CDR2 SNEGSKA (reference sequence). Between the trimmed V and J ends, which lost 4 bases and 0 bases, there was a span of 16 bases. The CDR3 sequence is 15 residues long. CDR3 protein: CSAIRARGGSYEQYF. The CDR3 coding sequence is TGCAGTGCTATCAGGGCGAGGGGAGGCTCCTACGAGCAGTACTTC.

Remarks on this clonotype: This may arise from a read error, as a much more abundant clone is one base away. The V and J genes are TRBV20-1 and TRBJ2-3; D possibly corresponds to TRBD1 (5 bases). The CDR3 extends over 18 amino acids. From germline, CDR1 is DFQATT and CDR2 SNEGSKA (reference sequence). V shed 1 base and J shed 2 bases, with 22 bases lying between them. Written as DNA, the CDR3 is TGCAGTGCTAGAGGAAGTGGCAAGGGGCCAGCGTCCACAGATACGCAGTATTTT. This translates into CSARGSGKGPASTDTQYF.

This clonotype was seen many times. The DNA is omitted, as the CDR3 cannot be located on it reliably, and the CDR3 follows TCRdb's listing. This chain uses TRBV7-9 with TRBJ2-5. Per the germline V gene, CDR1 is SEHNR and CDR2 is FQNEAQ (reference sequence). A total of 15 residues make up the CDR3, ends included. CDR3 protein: CASSEFSGFLETQYF.

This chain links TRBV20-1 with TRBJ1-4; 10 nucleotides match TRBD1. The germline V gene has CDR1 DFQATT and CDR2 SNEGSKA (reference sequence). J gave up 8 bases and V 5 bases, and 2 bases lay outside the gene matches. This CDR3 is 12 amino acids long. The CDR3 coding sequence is TGCAGTGCTGCGGACAGGGGGGAAAAACTGTTTTTT. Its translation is CSAADRGEKLFF.

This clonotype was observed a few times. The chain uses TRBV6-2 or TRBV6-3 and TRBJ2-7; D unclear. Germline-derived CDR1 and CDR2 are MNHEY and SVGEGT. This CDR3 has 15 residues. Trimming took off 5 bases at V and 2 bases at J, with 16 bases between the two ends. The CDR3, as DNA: TGTGCCAGCAGTCACCCGAGGTGGGCGACCTACGAGCAGTACTTC. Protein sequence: CASSHPRWATYEQYF.

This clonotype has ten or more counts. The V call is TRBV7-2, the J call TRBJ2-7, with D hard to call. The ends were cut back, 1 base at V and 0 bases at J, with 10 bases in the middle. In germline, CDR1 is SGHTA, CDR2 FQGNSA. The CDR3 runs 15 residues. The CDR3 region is CASSLEPGGSYEQYF. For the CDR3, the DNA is TGTGCCAGCAGCTTAGAACCCGGTGGCTCCTACGAGCAGTACTTC.

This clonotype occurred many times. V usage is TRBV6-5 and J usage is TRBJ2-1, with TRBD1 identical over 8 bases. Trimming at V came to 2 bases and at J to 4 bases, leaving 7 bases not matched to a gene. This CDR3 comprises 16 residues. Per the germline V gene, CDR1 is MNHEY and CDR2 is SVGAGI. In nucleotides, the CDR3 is TGTGCCAGCAGTTACCATCCGACAGGGGTTTACAATGAGCAGTTCTTC. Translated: CASSYHPTGVYNEQFF.

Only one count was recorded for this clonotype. CDR3 loop: CASSEARGPYEQYF. The CDR3 bases are TGTGCCAGCAGTGAAGCCAGGGGGCCCTACGAGCAGTACTTC. The chain joins TRBV6-1 to TRBJ2-7; 8 bases are a match to TRBD1. The junction had 0 bases not matched to a gene; V was cut back by 0 bases and J by 2 bases. The CDR3 totals 14 residues. The V gene's germline CDR1 is MNHNS and CDR2 SASEGT.

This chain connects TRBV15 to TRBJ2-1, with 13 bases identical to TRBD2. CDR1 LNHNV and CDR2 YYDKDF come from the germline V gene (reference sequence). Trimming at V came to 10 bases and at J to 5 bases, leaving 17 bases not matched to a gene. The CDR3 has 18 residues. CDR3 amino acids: CASSGLAGDSKGNNEQFF. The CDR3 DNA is TGTGCCAGCTCCGGACTAGCGGGAGATTCAAAGGGTAACAATGAGCAGTTCTTC.

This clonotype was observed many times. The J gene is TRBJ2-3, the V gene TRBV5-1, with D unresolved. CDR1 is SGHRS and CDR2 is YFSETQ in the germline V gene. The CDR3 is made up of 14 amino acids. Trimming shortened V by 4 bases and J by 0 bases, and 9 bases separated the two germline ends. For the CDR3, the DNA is TGCGCCAGCAGCCCTTCGCCCAGCACAGATACGCAGTATTTT. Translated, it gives CASSPSPSTDTQYF.

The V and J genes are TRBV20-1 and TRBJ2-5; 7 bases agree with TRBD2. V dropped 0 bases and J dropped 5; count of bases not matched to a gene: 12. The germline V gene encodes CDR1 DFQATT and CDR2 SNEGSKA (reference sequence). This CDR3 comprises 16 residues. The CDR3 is CSAREAWAGARETQYF. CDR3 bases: TGCAGTGCTAGAGAGGCTTGGGCGGGAGCGCGGGAGACCCAGTACTTC.